Following are 8 T cell receptor beta chains from one sample sequenced in a study of vaccination and CD4 T cells after COVID-19. These TCRs are of unknown antigen specificity. The treatment here: approximately nine-day PBMC culture with coronavirus spike peptide pools or control peptides (ViraFEST assay). Harvesting of the unexposed donor's CD4+ T cells predated the COVID-19 pandemic (2011-2018). The study sequenced cultured CD4+ T cell DNA using the Oncomine TCR Beta short-read assay. TCRdb re-called the PCR reads with MiXCR, one entry per CDR3 protein. The table lists 8,500 to 9,500 distinct CDR3 sequences, 30% to 35% of them singletons. The sequenced sample consisted of CD4+ T cells from blood, cultured in vitro. These receptors all stem from a human donor in good health.

On this clonotype: A much larger clonotype is one base distant, so this may be a read error. The rearrangement links TRBV20-1 to TRBJ2-3; no reliable D call. Germline CDR1 reads DFQATT; CDR2 reads SNEGSKA (reference sequence). This CDR3 is built from 12 residues. The CDR3 protein is CSARVGSDTRYF. Written as DNA, the CDR3 is TGCAGTGCTAGAGTCGGTTCAGATACGCGGTATTTT.

The chain joins TRBV7-9 to TRBJ1-2, with 7 bases that match TRBD1. The junction had 4 bases not matched to a gene; V was cut back by 0 bases and J by 0 bases. The CDR3 has 16 amino acids. The germline gives CDR1 SEHNR, CDR2 FQNEAQ (reference sequence). CDR3 coding DNA: TGTGCCAGCAGCTTAGCCGGGACAGAGACTAACTATGGCTACACCTTC. This translates into CASSLAGTETNYGYTF.

The sample holds a few counts of this clonotype. The chain employs TRBV7-2 and TRBJ2-2; no reliable D call. Trimming pared 1 base from V and 5 bases from J, leaving 8 bases between. Germline CDR1 reads SGHTA; CDR2 reads FQGNSA. This CDR3 has 14 amino acids. This chain's CDR3 is CASSLVAGTGELFF. The CDR3 DNA is TGTGCCAGCAGCTTAGTGGCTGGAACCGGGGAGCTGTTTTTT.

The chain uses TRBV7-3 and TRBJ2-5; D might be TRBD1 or TRBD2, each matching 5 bases. The CDR3 spans 14 residues. Per the germline V gene, CDR1 is SGHTA and CDR2 is FQGTGA. V gave up 1 base and J gave up 4 bases, with 10 bases separating them. The CDR3 nucleotides are TGTGCCAGCAGCTTAAATGGGGGAGCAGAGACCCAGTACTTC. It specifies CASSLNGGAETQYF.

The V and J genes are TRBV5-1 and TRBJ2-2; D is possibly TRBD1 (5 bases). The germline V gene has CDR1 SGHRS and CDR2 YFSETQ. V was shortened by 5 bases and J by 4 bases, with 18 bases between the two germline ends. The CDR3 extends over 16 amino acids. The CDR3 protein is CASRRGPQGFTGELFF. DNA for the CDR3: TGCGCCAGCAGAAGGGGCCCCCAAGGATTCACCGGGGAGCTGTTTTTT.

This clonotype was seen more than once but under ten times. The V gene is TRBV7-3, the J gene TRBJ1-5; D is uncertain. The V gene lost 5 bases and the J gene lost 5 bases, with 13 bases spanning the gap. Germline V CDR1 and CDR2: SGHTA, FQGTGA. This CDR3 spans 14 amino acids. Here the CDR3 reads CASSAYSGDQPQHF. The DNA of the CDR3 is TGTGCCAGCAGCGCCTATTCCGGCGATCAGCCCCAGCATTTT. The variable domain in full, completed from reference TRBV7-3 and TRBJ1-5, reads GAGVSQTPSNKVTEKGKYVELRCDPISGHTALYWYRQSLGQGPEFLIYFQGTGAADDSGLPNDRFFAVRPEGSVSTLKIQRTERGDSAVYLCASSAYSGDQPQHFGDGTRLSIL.

This chain links TRBV30 with TRBJ2-6; D is unclear. Between the trimmed V and J ends, which lost 2 bases and 1 base, there was a span of 3 bases. Germline V gene sequence: CDR1 GTSNPN, CDR2 SVGIG (reference sequence). The CDR3 is 13 amino acids. DNA of the CDR3: TGTGCCTGGAGTCGGTCTGGGGCCAACGTCCTGACTTTC. This sequence encodes CAWSRSGANVLTF. Supplemented by reference TRBV30 and TRBJ2-6, the full variable domain reads SQTIHQWPATLVQPVGSPLSLECTVEGTSNPNLYWYRQAAGRGLQLLFYSVGIGQISSEVPQNLSASRPQDRQFILSSKKLLLSDSGFYLCAWSRSGANVLTFGAGSRLTVL.

The chain is built from TRBV7-2 and TRBJ1-1, with D possibly TRBD1 on 5 matching bases. The CDR3 totals 14 residues. With 5 bases removed from V and 5 bases from J, the gap between germline ends came to 15 bases. The germline V gene encodes CDR1 SGHTA and CDR2 FQGNSA. The CDR3 protein is CASSTGTLETEAFF. DNA of the CDR3: TGTGCCAGCAGCACTGGGACGCTGGAGACTGAAGCTTTCTTT.